This T cell receptor (beta chain) was identified in a study of post-analysis software for immune sequencing data. Sequencing libraries made from TCR beta cDNA carried unique molecular identifiers. Using its own MiXCR run on the PCR reads, TCRdb lists one record per CDR3 protein. Counted here are some 800,000 distinct CDR3 sequences, about 45% occurring once; the ten biggest clones make up roughly 5.2%. Turning to this clonotype: Its specificity is unknown.

Points from the study as a whole: TRBV5-6, TRBV5-1 and TRBV20-1 were among several TRBV segments more frequent in patients than controls. Controls showed significantly higher normalized Chao1 diversity than did multiple sclerosis patients.

The V gene lost 1 base and the J gene lost 1 base, with 9 bases spanning the gap. This CDR3 spans 15 amino acids. The V gene's germline CDR1 is SGHVS and CDR2 FQNEAQ. J is TRBJ2-3 and V is TRBV7-8; D is unclear. Sequencing was carried out using blood. This clonotype originated in a girl between 10 and 17 years old with multiple sclerosis. In DNA form, the CDR3 reads TGTGCCAGCAGCTTAGGGTGGTCTGGCACAGATACGCAGTATTTT. It encodes CASSLGWSGTDTQYF.